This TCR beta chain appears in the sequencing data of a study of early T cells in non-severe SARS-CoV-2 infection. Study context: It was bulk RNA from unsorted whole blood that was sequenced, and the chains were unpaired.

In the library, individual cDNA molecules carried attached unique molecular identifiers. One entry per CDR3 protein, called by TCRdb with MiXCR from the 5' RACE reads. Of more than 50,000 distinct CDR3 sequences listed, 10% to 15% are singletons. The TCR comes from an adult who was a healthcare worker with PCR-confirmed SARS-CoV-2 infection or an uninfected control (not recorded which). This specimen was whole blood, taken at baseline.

DNA for the CDR3: TGTGCCAGCACCAGCCCTGCGGCGGGAGTTTCCTACAATGAGCAGTTCTTC. Translated: CASTSPAAGVSYNEQFF. The V gene is TRBV7-9, the J gene TRBJ2-1; 7 nucleotides match TRBD2. V gave up 7 bases and J gave up 1 base; unmatched junction bases: 13. The CDR3 contains 17 residues. Germline V CDR1 and CDR2: SEHNR, FQNEAQ (reference sequence).